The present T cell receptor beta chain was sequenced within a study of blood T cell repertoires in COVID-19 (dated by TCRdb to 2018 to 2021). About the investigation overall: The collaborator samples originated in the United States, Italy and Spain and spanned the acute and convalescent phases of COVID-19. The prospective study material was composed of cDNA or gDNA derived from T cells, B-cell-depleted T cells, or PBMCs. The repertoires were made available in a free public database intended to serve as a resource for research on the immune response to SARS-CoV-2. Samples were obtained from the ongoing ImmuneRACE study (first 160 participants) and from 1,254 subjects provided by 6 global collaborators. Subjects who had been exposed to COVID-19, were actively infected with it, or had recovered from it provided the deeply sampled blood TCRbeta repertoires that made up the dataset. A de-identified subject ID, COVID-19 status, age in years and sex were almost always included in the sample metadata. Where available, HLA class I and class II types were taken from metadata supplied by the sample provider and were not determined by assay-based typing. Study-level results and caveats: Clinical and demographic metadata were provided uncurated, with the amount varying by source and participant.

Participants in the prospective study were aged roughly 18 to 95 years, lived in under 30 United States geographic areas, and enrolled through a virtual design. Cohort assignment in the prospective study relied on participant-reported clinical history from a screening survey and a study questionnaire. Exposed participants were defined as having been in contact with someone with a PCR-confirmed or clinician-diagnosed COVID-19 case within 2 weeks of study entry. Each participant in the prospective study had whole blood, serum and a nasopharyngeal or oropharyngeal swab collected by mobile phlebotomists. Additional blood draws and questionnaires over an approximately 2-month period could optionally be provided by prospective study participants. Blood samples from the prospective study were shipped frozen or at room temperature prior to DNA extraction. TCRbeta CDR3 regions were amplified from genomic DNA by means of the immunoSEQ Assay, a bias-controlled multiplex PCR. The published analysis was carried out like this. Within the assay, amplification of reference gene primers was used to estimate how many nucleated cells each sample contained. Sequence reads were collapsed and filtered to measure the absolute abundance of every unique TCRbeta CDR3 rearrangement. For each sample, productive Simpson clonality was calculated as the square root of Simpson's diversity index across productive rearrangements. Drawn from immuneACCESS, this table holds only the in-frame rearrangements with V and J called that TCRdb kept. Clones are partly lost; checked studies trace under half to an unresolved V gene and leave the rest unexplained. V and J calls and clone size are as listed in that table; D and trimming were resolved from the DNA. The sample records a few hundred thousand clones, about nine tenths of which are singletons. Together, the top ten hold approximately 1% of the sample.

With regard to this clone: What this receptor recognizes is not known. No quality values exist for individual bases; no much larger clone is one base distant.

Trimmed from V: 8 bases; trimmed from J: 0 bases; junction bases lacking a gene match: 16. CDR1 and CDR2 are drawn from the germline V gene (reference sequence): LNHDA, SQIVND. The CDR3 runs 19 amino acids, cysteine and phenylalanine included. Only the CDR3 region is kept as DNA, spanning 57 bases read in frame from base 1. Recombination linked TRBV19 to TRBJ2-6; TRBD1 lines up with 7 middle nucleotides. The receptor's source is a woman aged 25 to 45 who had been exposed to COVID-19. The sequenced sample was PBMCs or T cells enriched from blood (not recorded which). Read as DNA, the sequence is TGTGCCAGTCGTCAATTCCGGGACAGTGCCTTCTCTGGGGCCAACGTCCTGACTTTC. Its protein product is CASRQFRDSAFSGANVLTF.